This TCR beta chain was sequenced in a study of blood T cell repertoires in COVID-19. Study as a whole: Donors in the United States, Italy and Spain gave samples during acute or convalescent COVID-19.

The germline V gene has CDR1 SGDLS and CDR2 YYNGEE. Trimming cost V 2 bases and J 1 base, with 12 bases left between them. The CDR3 loop spans 15 amino acids. In the original processing: Estimation of nucleated cell counts relied on the amplification of reference gene primers. Libraries were prepared by immunoSEQ multiplex PCR; TCRdb keeps only in-frame clonotypes and omits some of them. V, J and clone size reflect that table, while D and trimming were determined from the DNA. This sample carries 250,000 or so clones, approximately 86% of them seen once, and the ten largest clones take over 8%. Material for sequencing was peripheral blood. The origin of this receptor is a man aged 35 to 55 with active or convalescent COVID-19. This sequence joins TRBV9 and TRBJ1-2; no firm D call. The CDR3 DNA sequence: TGTGCCAGCAGCGTCGAAGATCAGATTAACTATGGCTACACCTTC. Amino acids: CASSVEDQINYGYTF.